The 11 T cell receptor beta chains below were found in one sample sequenced in a study of breast tumors, draining lymph nodes, adjacent tissues (dated by TCRdb to between 2015 and 2016). The library was generated by multiplex PCR. Sequencer: Illumina HiSeq 2000. TCRdb trimmed public reads at Q25 via fastp, called clones via MiXCR and kept in-frame beta chains. Each entry merges the rows of one CDR3 protein and shows their most common DNA and genes. The sample includes approximately 52,000 distinct CDR3 sequences, with roughly 41% observed a single time. The ten most abundant clones make up roughly a tenth of the sample. Source material: breast tumor tissue. Every receptor here comes from a female donor with breast cancer. Some clones in this sample may be carry-over from other donors' samples.

This clonotype was counted ten times or more. The chain couples TRBV5-8 to TRBJ2-3; TRBD1 is a possible D gene (6 bases). The CDR3 covers 14 residues. The ends were cut back, 0 bases at V and 4 bases at J, with 9 bases in the middle. Germline V gives CDR1 SGHTS, CDR2 YDEGEE. CDR3 region: CASSLGTASDTQYF. CDR3 coding DNA: TGTGCCAGCAGCTTGGGGACAGCGTCAGATACGCAGTATTTT.

The chain carries TRBV5-1 and TRBJ2-1; 10 bases agree with TRBD2. This CDR3 has 15 amino acids. Trimming removed 2 bases from V and 4 bases from J; junction bases left unmatched: 3. The germline CDR1 and CDR2 sequences are SGHRS and YFSETQ. As DNA, the CDR3 is TGCGCCAGCAGCTTAACTAGCGGGATATACAATGAGCAGTTCTTC. Translated: CASSLTSGIYNEQFF.

Many counts were recorded for this clonotype. This chain links TRBV30 with TRBJ2-5, with D possibly matching TRBD1 (6 bases). Trimming left V 2 bases short and J 5 bases short, with 15 bases between. The V gene's germline CDR1 is GTSNPN and CDR2 SVGIG (reference sequence). There are 14 residues in the CDR3. CDR3 DNA sequence: TGTGCCTGGAGTAACAGGGTAACTCGGGAGACCCAGTACTTC. Translating gives CAWSNRVTRETQYF.

In its sample, this clonotype was seen once. The chain joins TRBV6-2 or TRBV6-3 to TRBJ2-1; 7 positions match TRBD2. The V segment lost 6 bases and the J segment 12 bases; nucleotides outside the gene matches: 8. In germline, CDR1 is MNHEY, CDR2 SVGEGT. The CDR3 is 12 residues long. The CDR3 region is CASRTAGDTQFF. DNA of the CDR3: TGTGCCAGCAGAACGGCGGGGGATACGCAGTTCTTC.

This clonotype has ten or more counts. The chain combines TRBV28 with TRBJ2-7; the D gene is possibly TRBD1 (6 bases). This CDR3 has 14 amino acids. CDR1 is MDHEN and CDR2 is SYDVKM in the germline V gene. The V and J ends lost 2 bases and 2 bases respectively, with 10 bases between them. This CDR3 reads CASSLGDTTYEQYF. The CDR3 nucleotides are TGTGCCAGCAGTTTAGGGGACACCACCTACGAGCAGTACTTC.

There are many counts of this clonotype. The CDR3 sequence is CASSLARDSEQYF. CDR3 nucleotides: TGTGCCAGCAGCTTAGCCCGGGACAGCGAGCAGTACTTC. The genes are TRBV7-2 and TRBJ2-7, with 7 bases lining up with TRBD1. Germline V CDR1 and CDR2: SGHTA, FQGNSA. The CDR3 consists of 13 residues. Trimming at V came to 0 bases and at J to 6 bases, leaving 2 bases not matched to a gene.

On this clonotype itself: Because the CDR3 is missing its conserved closing phenylalanine or tryptophan, this is likely a read error. The chain is built from TRBV10-3 and TRBJ1-2, with a possible D match to TRBD1 (6 bases). The CDR3 runs 18 residues. Germline V gene data show CDR1 as ENHRY and CDR2 as SYGVKD. As DNA, the CDR3 is TGTGCTATCAGCGAGTCTACACAGGGAGGTTACCTCAACTATGGCTACACCTCC. It encodes CAISESTQGGYLNYGYTS.

Points on this clonotype: The junction departs from germline at one end; a sequencing error may be responsible. The V call is TRBV7-9, the J call TRBJ2-2, with 7 bases aligning to TRBD1. This CDR3 contains 19 residues. Germline V gene sequence: CDR1 SEHNR, CDR2 FQNEAQ (reference sequence). CDR3: CASSPTAIQGHPNPGVLFF. CDR3 nucleotide sequence: TGCGCCAGCAGCCCAACAGCGATACAGGGGCACCCTAACCCCGGGGTGCTGTTTTTT.

The rearrangement links TRBV7-9 to TRBJ1-5, with D unclear. Germline CDR1 is SEHNR and CDR2 is FQNEAQ (reference sequence). The CDR3 has 14 amino acids. V was trimmed by 2 bases and J by 11 bases, leaving 16 bases between them. CDR3 in amino acids: CASSLKGRQETQHF. CDR3 DNA sequence: TGTGCCAGCAGCTTAAAGGGAAGACAAGAGACCCAGCATTTT.

This clonotype showed up many times. The genes are TRBV5-6 and TRBJ2-3; D possibly corresponds to TRBD1 (5 bases). The V gene lost 2 bases and the J gene lost 0 bases, with 13 bases spanning the gap. The germline V gene encodes CDR1 SGHDT and CDR2 YYEEEE. The CDR3 runs to 16 residues. CDR3 amino acids: CASSFIRTTSTDTQYF. The CDR3 DNA reads TGTGCCAGCAGCTTCATACGGACAACTAGCACAGATACGCAGTATTTT. Combining the CDR3 with reference TRBV5-6 and TRBJ2-3 gives the whole variable domain DAGVTQSPTHLIKTRGQQVTLRCSPKSGHDTVSWYQQALGQGPQFIFQYYEEEERQRGNFPDRFSGHQFPNYSSELNVNALLLGDSALYLCASSFIRTTSTDTQYFGPGTRLTVL.

The chain combines TRBV29-1 with TRBJ2-5; D is undetermined. This CDR3 comprises 12 residues. Germline CDR1 is SQVTM and CDR2 is ANQGSEA. Trimming took 4 bases from V and 11 from J, leaving 17 bases between them. The CDR3 sequence: CSVVENKESQYF. The CDR3 region has the DNA TGCAGCGTTGTAGAAAACAAGGAGTCTCAGTACTTC.